These 8 T cell receptor beta chains were all obtained from the same sample, sequenced in a study of Graves' ophthalmopathy and Graves' hyperthyroidism. Amplified material comprised TCR beta CDR3 regions derived from RNA transcripts. An opening RT-PCR round employed HTBI primers and preceded a second-round multiplex PCR. TCRdb re-called the multiplex PCR reads with MiXCR, one entry per CDR3 protein. The sample records about 660,000 distinct CDR3 sequences, about 40% being singletons. The sequencing input was peripheral blood. The receptors originated from an adult man with Graves' ophthalmopathy.

This clonotype has ten or more counts. The J gene is TRBJ1-2, the V gene TRBV19; the D is unclear. The length of the CDR3 is 15 residues. The germline V gene has CDR1 LNHDA and CDR2 SQIVND (reference sequence). V was trimmed by 3 bases and J by 7 bases, leaving 18 bases between them. CDR3 protein: CASSIRPLSGSGYTF. CDR3 DNA sequence: TGTGCCAGTAGTATCAGACCCCTTTCGGGTTCTGGCTACACCTTC.

This clonotype has only one observation. With a much larger clone just one base away, this may be a read error. The rearrangement uses TRBV7-9 and TRBJ2-7; possibly TRBD1 for D (6 bases). Germline values: CDR1 SEHNR, CDR2 FQNEAQ (reference sequence). V lost 1 base, J lost 9 bases, and 16 bases lay in between. The CDR3 is 14 residues long. The CDR3: CASSLGGPSRGQYF. CDR3 sequence (DNA): TGTGCCAGCAGCTTAGGGGGGCCATCAAGGGGGCAGTACTTC. Variable domain in full (rest from reference TRBV7-9 and TRBJ2-7): DTGVSQNPRHKITKRGQNVTFRCDPISEHNRLYWYRQTLGQGPEFLTYFQNEAQLEKSRLLSDRFSAERPKGSFSTLEIQRTEQGDSAMYLCASSLGGPSRGQYFGPGTRLTVT.

This clonotype showed up just a few times. The V and J genes are TRBV6-6 and TRBJ1-5; no reliable D call. Germline V gene sequence: CDR1 MNHNY, CDR2 SVGAGI (reference sequence). There are 12 residues in the CDR3. The ends were cut back, 6 bases at V and 10 bases at J, with 13 bases in the middle. This CDR3 is CASSTPIRPQHF. The CDR3 region has the DNA TGTGCCAGCAGCACGCCTATCCGTCCCCAGCATTTT.

The chain is built from TRBV10-3 and TRBJ2-7; TRBD2 matches 11 bases. The CDR3 has 14 amino acids. Germline V CDR1 and CDR2: ENHRY, SYGVKD. Trimming removed 11 bases from V and 1 base from J; junction bases left unmatched: 7. The CDR3 reads CAGHGTSGSYEQYF. The CDR3 DNA reads as TGTGCCGGCCATGGGACTAGCGGTTCCTACGAGCAGTACTTC.

This clonotype was detected many times. The chain links TRBV2 to TRBJ1-5; the D is unclear. Germline lookup yields CDR1 SNHLY and CDR2 FYNNEI. CDR3 length equals 14 residues. Deletions cut 6 bases from V and 2 bases from J, with 11 bases between. CDR3 sequence (DNA): TGTGCCAGCAGAAGTGGGATGGGCAATCAGCCCCAGCATTTT. It specifies CASRSGMGNQPQHF.

The V call is TRBV7-8, the J call TRBJ1-3; no reliable D call. The CDR3 sequence is 15 residues long. Germline V gene lookup returns CDR1 SGHVS and CDR2 FQNEAQ. The ends were cut back, 1 base at V and 3 bases at J, with 10 bases in the middle. The CDR3 is CASSLGVGIGNTIYF. CDR3 in DNA: TGTGCCAGCAGCTTAGGGGTAGGGATTGGAAACACCATATATTTT.

This clonotype has a count of ten or more. The J gene is TRBJ1-5, the V gene TRBV7-9; 10 positions match TRBD1. V shed 5 bases and J 4 bases; nucleotides not matched to a gene: 5. Germline loops: CDR1 SEHNR, CDR2 FQNEAQ (reference sequence). This CDR3 has 15 residues. DNA of the CDR3: TGTGCCAGCAGCGTCGGGACAGGGGCTAATCAGCCCCAGCATTTT. Protein sequence: CASSVGTGANQPQHF.

This clonotype was seen repeatedly, ten times or more. This chain joins TRBV29-1 and TRBJ2-6; D uncertain. Germline lookup yields CDR1 SQVTM and CDR2 ANQGSEA. This CDR3 region has 14 residues. V gave up 5 bases and J gave up 0 bases, with 8 bases separating them. The CDR3 protein is CSVLLSSGANVLTF. In nucleotides, the CDR3 is TGCAGCGTTTTACTGAGCTCTGGGGCCAACGTCCTGACTTTC.